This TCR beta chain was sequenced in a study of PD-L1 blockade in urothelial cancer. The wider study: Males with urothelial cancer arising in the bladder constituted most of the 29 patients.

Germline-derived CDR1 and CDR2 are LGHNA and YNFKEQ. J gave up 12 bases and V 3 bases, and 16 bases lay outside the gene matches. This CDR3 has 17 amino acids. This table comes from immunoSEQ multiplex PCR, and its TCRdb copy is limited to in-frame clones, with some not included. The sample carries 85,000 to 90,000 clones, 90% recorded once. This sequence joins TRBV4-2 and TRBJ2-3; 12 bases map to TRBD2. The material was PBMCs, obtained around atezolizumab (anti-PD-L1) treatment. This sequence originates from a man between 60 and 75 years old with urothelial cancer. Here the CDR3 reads CASSHRETSGGPLIQYF. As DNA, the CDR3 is TGTGCCAGCAGCCACCGAGAGACTAGCGGGGGCCCCCTTATCCAGTATTTT.